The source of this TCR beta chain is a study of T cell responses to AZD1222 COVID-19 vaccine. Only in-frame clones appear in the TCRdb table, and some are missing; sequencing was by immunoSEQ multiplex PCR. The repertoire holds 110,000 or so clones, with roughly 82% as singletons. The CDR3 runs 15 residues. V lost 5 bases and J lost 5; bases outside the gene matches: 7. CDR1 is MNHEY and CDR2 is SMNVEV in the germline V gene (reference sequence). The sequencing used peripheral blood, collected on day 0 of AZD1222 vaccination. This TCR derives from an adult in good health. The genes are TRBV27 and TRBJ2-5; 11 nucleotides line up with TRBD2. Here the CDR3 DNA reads TGTGCCAGCAGTCCAATTAGCGGGGGGGAGGAGACCCAGTACTTC. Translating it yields CASSPISGGEETQYF.